The sample holds a few counts of the clone carrying this T cell receptor beta chain. Its antigen is unidentified. This record belongs to a study of T-cell reconstitution after alpha-beta-depleted transplantation in children. Study observations and caveats: Surviving thymic progenitors and recipient T cells were the source of high TCRbeta diversity at day 60 in some patients. There were reportedly several hundred expanded graft clones from which alpha-beta T cells came about two months after transplant.

Preparing the TCRbeta library involved the use of unique molecular identifiers. TCRdb reanalysed the PCR reads using MiXCR and keeps one entry per CDR3 protein. The table records about 900,000 distinct CDR3 sequences, about 30% of them present only once. This CDR3 is 15 amino acids long. Germline V gene sequence: CDR1 SGHNT, CDR2 YYREEE (reference sequence). V gave up 3 bases and J gave up 5 bases, with 17 bases separating them. The rearrangement joins TRBV5-4 to TRBJ1-1, with D maybe TRBD1 (6 bases). The sequence derives from a boy less than two years old who had a stem cell transplant for SCID, so the T cells may come from the graft donor. The input for sequencing was PBMCs, mostly from graft donor cells, taken 360 days after TCRalphabeta/CD19-depleted stem cell transplant. CDR3 in DNA: TGTGCCAGCAGCTCCCACACAGGGCCGGGGACTGAAGCTTTCTTT. Its protein is CASSSHTGPGTEAFF.